A single sample gave rise to the 18 T cell receptor beta chains below, sequenced in a study of T cell responses to AZD1222 COVID-19 vaccine. TCRdb's table, derived via immunoSEQ multiplex PCR, lists solely in-frame clones and lacks some. The table has 90,000 to 150,000 clones, approximately 90% seen once; the top ten hold about 3.7%. The sample consisted of peripheral blood, taken on day 0 of AZD1222 vaccination. Every receptor here comes from an adult in good health.

The gene calls are TRBV6-2 or TRBV6-3 and TRBJ1-5, with D tentatively TRBD1 (5 bases). Germline-derived CDR1 and CDR2 are MNHEY and SVGEGT. With 5 bases removed from V and 0 bases from J, the gap between germline ends came to 14 bases. The CDR3 runs to 16 residues. This CDR3 is CASSDGAGYSNQPQHF. CDR3 nucleotide sequence: TGTGCCAGCAGTGACGGTGCAGGGTATAGCAATCAGCCCCAGCATTTT.

In its sample, this clone was seen once. This sequence joins TRBV6-5 and TRBJ2-5; tentatively, D is TRBD1 (6 bases). This CDR3 is built from 16 residues. CDR1 is MNHEY and CDR2 is SVGAGI in the germline V gene. Trimming left V 3 bases short and J 7 bases short, with 21 bases between. CDR3 bases: TGTGCCAGCAGTTATGGGCGGGCAGGGGATTCGGGGACCCAGTACTTC. It is translated as CASSYGRAGDSGTQYF.

The chain combines TRBV5-1 with TRBJ2-7, with D perhaps assigned TRBD1 or TRBD2 (7 bases each). The CDR3 has 15 residues. Trimming pared 3 bases from V and 1 base from J, leaving 14 bases between. Germline CDR1 SGHRS, CDR2 YFSETQ. CDR3 sequence reads: CASSSGGGRSYEQYF. The CDR3 coding sequence is TGCGCCAGCAGCTCAGGGGGGGGCCGATCCTACGAGCAGTACTTC.

The genes are TRBV6-1 and TRBJ1-1; possible D gene TRBD1, 5 bases. Germline V CDR1 and CDR2: MNHNS, SASEGT. The V end lost 3 bases, the J end lost 1 base, and 12 bases lay between the germline ends. This CDR3 is 15 amino acids long. DNA of the CDR3: TGTGCCAGCAGTGACAGGGCCCTGGGGAACACTGAAGCTTTCTTT. Its translation: CASSDRALGNTEAFF.

The chain employs TRBV19 and TRBJ1-6; D possibly corresponds to TRBD1 (6 bases). Germline V lookup: CDR1 LNHDA, CDR2 SQIVND (reference sequence). This CDR3 has 13 amino acids. V lost 8 bases and J lost 3, with 8 bases in between. The CDR3 bases are TGTGCCAGTGGGGACATCTATAATTCACCCCTCCACTTT. As protein: CASGDIYNSPLHF.

The CDR3 sequence is CASSPRGLGGKGEKLFF. Here the CDR3 DNA reads TGTGCCAGCAGCCCCAGGGGACTAGGGGGTAAGGGTGAAAAACTGTTTTTT. The chain carries TRBV27 and TRBJ1-4; weak D call: TRBD1 (6 bases). The CDR3 sequence is 17 residues long. V lost 6 bases and J 7 bases, leaving 24 bases between the germline ends. Germline CDR1 and CDR2: MNHEY and SMNVEV (reference sequence).

This sequence joins TRBV11-3 and TRBJ2-1; D is ambiguous. V was pared by 2 bases and J by 5 bases, with 16 bases between. CDR3 size: 16 residues. CDR1 is SGHNT, CDR2 YENEEA, per germline. The CDR3 DNA is TGTGCCAGCAGCTTAACTCGGTGGGTTGGGAACAATGAGCAGTTCTTC. Protein product: CASSLTRWVGNNEQFF.

V and J are TRBV2 and TRBJ2-3, with D perhaps given as TRBD1 or TRBD2 (5 bases each). Germline CDR1 SNHLY, CDR2 FYNNEI. With 5 bases removed from V and 2 bases from J, the gap between germline ends came to 14 bases. The CDR3 extends over 15 amino acids. The CDR3 loop reads CASSSRRGLTDTQYF. The DNA of the CDR3 is TGTGCCAGCAGTTCCCGTCGGGGCCTCACAGATACGCAGTATTTT. The variable domain in full, with the rest retrieved from reference TRBV2 and TRBJ2-3, is EPEVTQTPSHQVTQMGQEVILRCVPISNHLYFYWYRQILGQKVEFLVSFYNNEISEKSEIFDDQFSVERPDGSNFTLKIRSTKLEDSAMYFCASSSRRGLTDTQYFGPGTRLTVL.

This clone was seen just once. The chain combines TRBV7-2 with TRBJ1-5; TRBD1 is a possible D gene (5 bases). Germline V gene data show CDR1 as SGHTA and CDR2 as FQGNSA. V was cut by 1 base and J by 4 bases, with 11 bases left in between. This CDR3 spans 15 amino acids. The CDR3 DNA reads TGTGCCAGCAGCTTAGTCGGGGGTATTAATCAGCCCCAGCATTTT. This translates into CASSLVGGINQPQHF. The entire variable domain, with the rest obtained from reference TRBV7-2 and TRBJ1-5, is as follows: GAGVSQSPSNKVTEKGKDVELRCDPISGHTALYWYRQSLGQGLEFLIYFQGNSAPDKSGLPSDRFSAERTGGSVSTLTIQRTQQEDSAVYLCASSLVGGINQPQHFGDGTRLSIL.

This chain connects TRBV5-1 to TRBJ1-2; D remains ambiguous. V was clipped by 3 bases and J by 0 bases, with 6 bases between them. The germline CDR1 and CDR2 sequences are SGHRS and YFSETQ. The length of the CDR3 is 13 residues. DNA for the CDR3: TGCGCCAGCAGCTCAGTCACTAACTATGGCTACACCTTC. Residues: CASSSVTNYGYTF.

The chain carries TRBV4-1 and TRBJ1-2; no firm D call. Germline V gene data show CDR1 as MGHRA and CDR2 as YSYEKL. V lost 0 bases and J 4 bases, leaving 9 bases between the germline ends. This CDR3 contains 14 residues. The CDR3, as DNA: TGCGCCAGCAGCCAAGATTTTACAACCTATGGCTACACCTTC. Translating it yields CASSQDFTTYGYTF.

This chain links TRBV7-2 with TRBJ2-1; a weak D match, TRBD2 (7 bases). The germline V gene has CDR1 SGHTA and CDR2 FQGNSA. Trimming shortened V by 5 bases and J by 7 bases, and 24 bases separated the two germline ends. The CDR3 is 17 amino acids. Here the CDR3 DNA reads TGTGCCAGCAGCCCTTCCATACGGGGCGGGGGCTCTAATGAGCAGTTCTTC. This encodes CASSPSIRGGGSNEQFF.

This clone was recorded once. The genes are TRBV10-3 and TRBJ1-2; 7 bases are a match to TRBD1. Germline-derived CDR1 and CDR2 are ENHRY and SYGVKD. The CDR3 runs to 14 residues. J was trimmed by 4 bases and V by 3 bases; bases with no gene match: 5. In DNA form, the CDR3 reads TGTGCCATCAGTGATACCGGGACAGCCTATGGCTACACCTTC. Translation: CAISDTGTAYGYTF.

This rearrangement joins TRBV12-3 or TRBV12-4 to TRBJ1-2; 11 nucleotides agree with TRBD1. V shed 3 bases and J 8 bases; nucleotides not matched to a gene: 2. This CDR3 comprises 13 residues. The CDR3 coding sequence is TGTGCCAGCAGTTTGGGACAGGGGGGAGGCTACACCTTC. Protein sequence: CASSLGQGGGYTF.

V usage is TRBV15 and J usage is TRBJ1-6; D is possibly TRBD1 (6 bases). Germline V gene sequence: CDR1 LNHNV, CDR2 YYDKDF (reference sequence). Trimming removed 3 bases at V and 10 bases at J, with 13 bases between. CDR3 length: 14 amino acids. This CDR3 is CATSRGAWESPLHF. The CDR3 coding sequence is TGTGCCACCAGCAGGGGGGCCTGGGAATCACCCCTCCACTTT.

The genes are TRBV5-5 and TRBJ2-3; 7 bases map to TRBD1. Germline V gene lookup returns CDR1 SGHKS and CDR2 YYEKEE (reference sequence). Trimming took 6 bases from V and 2 from J; bases not matched to a gene: 9. The CDR3 has 15 residues. The CDR3 protein is CASTLGQGVTDTQYF. CDR3 nucleotides: TGTGCCAGCACCCTTGGGCAGGGGGTCACAGATACGCAGTATTTT.

The V and J genes are TRBV19 and TRBJ1-2; no clear D gene. The CDR3 totals 12 residues. The germline CDR1 and CDR2 sequences are LNHDA and SQIVND (reference sequence). Trimming stripped 9 bases from V and 2 bases from J, with 10 bases between. CDR3 amino acids: CASTFANYGYTF. CDR3 sequence (DNA): TGTGCCAGCACTTTCGCCAACTATGGCTACACCTTC.

V gene TRBV2 combines with J gene TRBJ1-2, with 11 bases identical to TRBD1. The germline gives CDR1 SNHLY, CDR2 FYNNEI. With 5 bases clipped from V and 6 bases from J, the junction kept 2 bases outside the gene matches. The CDR3 extends over 13 amino acids. CDR3 bases: TGTGCCAGCAGTTGGACAGGGGGCAATGGCTACACCTTC. Amino acid sequence: CASSWTGGNGYTF.